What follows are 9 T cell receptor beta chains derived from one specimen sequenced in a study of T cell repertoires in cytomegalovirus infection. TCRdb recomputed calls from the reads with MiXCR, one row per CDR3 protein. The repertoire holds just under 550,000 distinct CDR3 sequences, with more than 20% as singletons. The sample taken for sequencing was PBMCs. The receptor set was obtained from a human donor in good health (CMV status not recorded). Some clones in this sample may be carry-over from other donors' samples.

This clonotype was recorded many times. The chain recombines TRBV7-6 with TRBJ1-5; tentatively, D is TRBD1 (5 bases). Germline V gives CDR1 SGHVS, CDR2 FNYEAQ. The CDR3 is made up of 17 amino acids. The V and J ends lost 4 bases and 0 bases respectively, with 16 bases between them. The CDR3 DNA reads TGTGCCAGCAGCTATAATACAGGTGATTATAGCAATCAGCCCCAGCATTTT. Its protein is CASSYNTGDYSNQPQHF.

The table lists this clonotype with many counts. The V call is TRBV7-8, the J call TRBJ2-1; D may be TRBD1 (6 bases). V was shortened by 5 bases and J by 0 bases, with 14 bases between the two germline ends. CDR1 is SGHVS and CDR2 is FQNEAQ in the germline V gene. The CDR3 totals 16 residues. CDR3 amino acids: CASSKGVRSSYNEQFF. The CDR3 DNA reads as TGTGCCAGCAGCAAGGGGGTGAGGAGCTCCTACAATGAGCAGTTCTTC.

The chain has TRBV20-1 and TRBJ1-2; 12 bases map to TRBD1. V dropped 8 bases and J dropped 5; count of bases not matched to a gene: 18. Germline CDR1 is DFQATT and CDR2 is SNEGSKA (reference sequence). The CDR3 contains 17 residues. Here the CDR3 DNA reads TGCAGTTCGCTTCGTGTGGGGACAGGGGGCGATGGGTATGGCTACACCTTC. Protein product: CSSLRVGTGGDGYGYTF.

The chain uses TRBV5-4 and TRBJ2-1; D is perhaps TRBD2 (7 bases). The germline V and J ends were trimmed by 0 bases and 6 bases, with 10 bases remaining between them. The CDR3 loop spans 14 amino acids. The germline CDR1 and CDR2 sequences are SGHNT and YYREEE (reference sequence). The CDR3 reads CASSLEGEGNEQFF. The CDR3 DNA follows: TGTGCCAGCAGCTTGGAGGGGGAGGGCAATGAGCAGTTCTTC.

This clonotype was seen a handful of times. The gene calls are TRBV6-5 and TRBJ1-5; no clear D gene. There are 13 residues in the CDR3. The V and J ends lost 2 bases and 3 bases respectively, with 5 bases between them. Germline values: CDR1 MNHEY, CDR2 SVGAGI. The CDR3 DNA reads TGTGCCAGCAGTTACCAGTTCAATCAGCCCCAGCATTTT. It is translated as CASSYQFNQPQHF.

CDR3 sequence: CASRGTLDEQFF. CDR3 DNA sequence: TGCGCCAGCAGAGGAACGCTCGATGAGCAGTTCTTC. J is TRBJ2-1 and V is TRBV5-1, with unresolved D. The CDR3 has 12 residues. Germline V gene data show CDR1 as SGHRS and CDR2 as YFSETQ. Trimming stripped 5 bases from V and 8 bases from J, with 11 bases between.

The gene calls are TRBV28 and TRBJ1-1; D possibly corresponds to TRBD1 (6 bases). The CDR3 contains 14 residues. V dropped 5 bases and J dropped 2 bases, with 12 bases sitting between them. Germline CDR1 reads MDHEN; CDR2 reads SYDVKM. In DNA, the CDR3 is TGTGCCAGCAGTGCCGGGACATCTAACACTGAAGCTTTCTTT. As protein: CASSAGTSNTEAFF.

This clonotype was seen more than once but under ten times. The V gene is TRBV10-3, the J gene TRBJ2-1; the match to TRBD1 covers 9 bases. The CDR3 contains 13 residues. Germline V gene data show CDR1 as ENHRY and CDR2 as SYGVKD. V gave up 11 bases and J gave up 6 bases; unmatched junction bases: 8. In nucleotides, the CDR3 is TGTGCCTCGGGACAGGGAGCCATCAATGAGCAGTTCTTC. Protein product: CASGQGAINEQFF.

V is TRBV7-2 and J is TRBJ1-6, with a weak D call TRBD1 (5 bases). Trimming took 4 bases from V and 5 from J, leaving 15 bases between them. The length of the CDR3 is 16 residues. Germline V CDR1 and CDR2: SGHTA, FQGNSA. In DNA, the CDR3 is TGTGCCAGCAGCTCCTTCCGGGACGGTAATAATTCACCCCTCCACTTT. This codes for CASSSFRDGNNSPLHF.